The rows below give T cell receptor beta chains drawn from one sample of a study of OX40 agonist ivuxolimab in advanced cancers. TCRdb keeps only in-frame clones here, not all; method: immunoSEQ multiplex PCR. The sample has over 55,000 clones, more than 70% seen once. The sample here was CD4+ or CD8+ T cells sorted from blood, taken in a trial of the OX40 agonist ivuxolimab. These receptors all stem from an adult with an advanced solid tumor such as melanoma, head and neck, liver or kidney cancer. CDR3s include the opening cysteine and the closing phenylalanine or tryptophan. D genes are given only for firm matches. Clone sizes are given selectively: once, few, many, or a class where the clone is expanded.

v_call: TRBV6-5; clone_size: NA; d_call: NA; j_call: TRBJ2-7; cdr3_aa: CASSSIGSYEQYF; cdr3_nt: TGTGCCAGCAGCTCCATTGGCTCCTACGAGCAGTACTTC
v_call: TRBV7-3; clone_size: once; d_call: NA; j_call: TRBJ2-5; cdr3_aa: CASSLGPSGAQETQYF; cdr3_nt: TGTGCCAGCAGCTTAGGACCCTCGGGGGCCCAAGAGACCCAGTACTTC
v_call: TRBV28; clone_size: NA; d_call: NA; j_call: TRBJ2-3; cdr3_aa: CASTGIQGTQYF; cdr3_nt: TGTGCCAGCACTGGCATCCAGGGGACGCAGTATTTT
v_call: TRBV29-1; clone_size: NA; d_call: TRBD2; j_call: TRBJ2-5; cdr3_aa: CSVFRGGDQETQYF; cdr3_nt: TGCAGCGTTTTCCGGGGGGGGGACCAAGAGACCCAGTACTTC
v_call: TRBV27; clone_size: few; d_call: TRBD2; j_call: TRBJ2-7; cdr3_aa: CASSPLAGGSSYEQYF; cdr3_nt: TGTGCCAGCAGTCCCCTCGCGGGAGGTAGCTCCTACGAGCAGTACTTC
v_call: TRBV19; clone_size: NA; d_call: TRBD2; j_call: TRBJ2-2; cdr3_aa: CASSTAGLAGRPHPLQLFF; cdr3_nt: TGTGCCAGTAGTACCGCGGGACTAGCGGGACGGCCACATCCACTACAGCTGTTTTTT
v_call: TRBV28; clone_size: NA; d_call: NA; j_call: TRBJ1-2; cdr3_aa: CASSVQGANYGYTF; cdr3_nt: TGTGCCAGCAGCGTACAGGGCGCTAACTATGGCTACACCTTC
v_call: TRBV2; clone_size: once; d_call: NA; j_call: TRBJ2-1; cdr3_aa: CASSRGGLSYNEQFF; cdr3_nt: TGTGCCAGCAGTAGGGGGGGTCTCTCCTACAATGAGCAGTTCTTC
v_call: TRBV7-8; clone_size: few; d_call: TRBD1; j_call: TRBJ2-3; cdr3_aa: CASSLRAAGGGTDTQYF; cdr3_nt: TGTGCCAGCAGCTTAAGAGCGGCAGGGGGTGGGACAGATACGCAGTATTTT
v_call: TRBV6-1; clone_size: NA; d_call: NA; j_call: TRBJ2-7; cdr3_aa: CASSETHEQYF; cdr3_nt: TGTGCCAGCAGTGAAACGCACGAGCAGTACTTC
v_call: TRBV7-2; clone_size: once; d_call: NA; j_call: TRBJ2-5; cdr3_aa: CASSLDRQETQYF; cdr3_nt: TGTGCCAGCAGCTTAGACAGACAAGAGACCCAGTACTTC
v_call: TRBV21-1; clone_size: once; d_call: NA; j_call: TRBJ2-1; cdr3_aa: CASSKKLDGYNEQFF; cdr3_nt: TGTGCCAGCAGCAAGAAATTGGACGGATACAATGAGCAGTTCTTC
v_call: TRBV2; clone_size: NA; d_call: NA; j_call: TRBJ2-3; cdr3_aa: CASSATGYTDTQYF; cdr3_nt: TGTGCCAGCAGTGCTACAGGGTACACAGATACGCAGTATTTT
v_call: TRBV11-3; clone_size: NA; d_call: NA; j_call: TRBJ2-1; cdr3_aa: CASSLDHDEQFF; cdr3_nt: TGTGCCAGCAGCTTAGACCACGATGAGCAGTTCTTC
v_call: TRBV28; clone_size: once; d_call: TRBD1; j_call: TRBJ1-4; cdr3_aa: CATTGTGGDVPNEKLFF; cdr3_nt: TGTGCCACGACGGGGACAGGGGGCGACGTACCTAATGAAAAACTGTTTTTT
v_call: TRBV30; clone_size: NA; d_call: TRBD2; j_call: TRBJ2-5; cdr3_aa: CAWSEGLAGEETQYF; cdr3_nt: TGTGCCTGGAGTGAGGGACTAGCGGGAGAAGAGACCCAGTACTTC
v_call: TRBV28; clone_size: NA; d_call: NA; j_call: TRBJ1-1; cdr3_aa: CASRVGGSVTEAFF; cdr3_nt: TGTGCCAGCAGGGTGGGGGGCTCAGTAACTGAAGCTTTCTTT
v_call: TRBV19; clone_size: NA; d_call: TRBD1; j_call: TRBJ2-1; cdr3_aa: CASSISLGQPPNEQFF; cdr3_nt: TGTGCCAGTAGTATTAGCTTGGGACAGCCCCCCAATGAGCAGTTCTTC
v_call: TRBV28; clone_size: NA; d_call: TRBD1; j_call: TRBJ2-7; cdr3_aa: CASSPPRGQQYF; cdr3_nt: TGTGCCAGCAGTCCACCCAGGGGGCAGCAGTACTTC
v_call: TRBV27; clone_size: NA; d_call: TRBD1; j_call: TRBJ2-2; cdr3_aa: CASRPGQGAGGELFF; cdr3_nt: TGTGCCAGCAGACCGGGACAGGGGGCGGGCGGGGAGCTGTTTTTT
v_call: TRBV11-2; clone_size: NA; d_call: TRBD1; j_call: TRBJ2-2; cdr3_aa: CASSLRTGDGTGELFF; cdr3_nt: TGTGCCAGCAGCTTGAGGACAGGGGACGGAACCGGGGAGCTGTTTTTT
v_call: TRBV30; clone_size: NA; d_call: NA; j_call: TRBJ2-3; cdr3_aa: CAWSEQREDTQYF; cdr3_nt: TGTGCCTGGAGCGAACAGCGAGAAGATACGCAGTATTTT
v_call: TRBV9; clone_size: NA; d_call: NA; j_call: TRBJ1-3; cdr3_aa: CASSPQGSGNTIYF; cdr3_nt: TGTGCCAGCAGCCCTCAGGGTTCTGGAAACACCATATATTTT
v_call: TRBV10-3; clone_size: NA; d_call: NA; j_call: TRBJ1-1; cdr3_aa: CAISEWGNTEAFF; cdr3_nt: TGTGCCATCAGTGAGTGGGGAAACACTGAAGCTTTCTTT
v_call: TRBV28; clone_size: NA; d_call: NA; j_call: TRBJ1-2; cdr3_aa: CASRGAGDIYGYTF; cdr3_nt: TGTGCCAGCAGAGGGGCAGGAGATATCTATGGCTACACCTTC
v_call: TRBV5-1; clone_size: NA; d_call: NA; j_call: TRBJ2-2; cdr3_aa: CASSLVQGTGELFF; cdr3_nt: TGCGCCAGCAGCTTGGTACAGGGCACCGGGGAGCTGTTTTTT
v_call: TRBV19; clone_size: NA; d_call: TRBD2; j_call: TRBJ2-3; cdr3_aa: CASSTGLAGLSDTQYF; cdr3_nt: TGTGCCAGTAGTACTGGACTAGCGGGCCTTTCAGATACGCAGTATTTT
v_call: TRBV15; clone_size: few; d_call: NA; j_call: TRBJ1-1; cdr3_aa: CATSRGISRFEAFF; cdr3_nt: TGTGCCACCAGCAGAGGCATCTCCAGGTTTGAAGCTTTCTTT
v_call: TRBV27; clone_size: NA; d_call: NA; j_call: TRBJ2-2; cdr3_aa: CASSLSPGGEGGELFF; cdr3_nt: TGTGCCAGCAGTTTATCGCCCGGGGGTGAGGGCGGGGAGCTGTTTTTT
v_call: TRBV6-1; clone_size: NA; d_call: NA; j_call: TRBJ1-1; cdr3_aa: CASSEVLRGTEAFF; cdr3_nt: TGTGCCAGCAGTGAAGTCCTCAGGGGTACTGAAGCTTTCTTT
v_call: TRBV25-1; clone_size: once; d_call: TRBD2; j_call: TRBJ2-7; cdr3_aa: CASSGGTSGRDPYEQYF; cdr3_nt: TGTGCCAGCAGTGGAGGGACTAGCGGGAGGGACCCCTACGAGCAGTACTTC
v_call: TRBV7-9; clone_size: NA; d_call: NA; j_call: TRBJ2-3; cdr3_aa: CASTSQGTQYF; cdr3_nt: TGTGCCAGCACCTCGCAGGGTACGCAGTATTTT
v_call: TRBV30; clone_size: NA; d_call: TRBD1; j_call: TRBJ1-6; cdr3_aa: CAWSADRTGAGSPLHF; cdr3_nt: TGTGCCTGGAGTGCAGACCGGACAGGGGCAGGGTCACCCCTCCACTTT
v_call: TRBV2; clone_size: few; d_call: NA; j_call: TRBJ1-2; cdr3_aa: CAGRESANYGYTF; cdr3_nt: TGTGCCGGCCGGGAGTCCGCTAACTATGGCTACACCTTC
v_call: TRBV27; clone_size: once; d_call: NA; j_call: TRBJ2-5; cdr3_aa: CASSIRTEETQYF; cdr3_nt: TGTGCCAGCAGTATACGGACAGAAGAGACCCAGTACTTC
v_call: TRBV4-1; clone_size: NA; d_call: TRBD2; j_call: TRBJ2-1; cdr3_aa: CASSQPLAGPRNEQFF; cdr3_nt: TGCGCCAGCAGCCAACCTCTAGCGGGCCCTAGGAATGAGCAGTTCTTC
v_call: TRBV7-6; clone_size: NA; d_call: NA; j_call: TRBJ2-7; cdr3_aa: CASSPMSSGQGEQYF; cdr3_nt: TGTGCCAGCAGCCCAATGAGTTCAGGGCAAGGCGAGCAGTACTTC
v_call: TRBV30; clone_size: few; d_call: TRBD1; j_call: TRBJ1-5; cdr3_aa: CAWSVDRGPYSNQPQHF; cdr3_nt: TGTGCCTGGAGTGTAGACAGGGGACCATATAGCAATCAGCCCCAGCATTTT
v_call: TRBV7-6; clone_size: NA; d_call: NA; j_call: TRBJ2-3; cdr3_aa: CASSNLGITVRADTQYF; cdr3_nt: TGTGCCAGCAGTAATCTAGGGATCACAGTCAGGGCAGATACGCAGTATTTT
v_call: TRBV5-4; clone_size: NA; d_call: NA; j_call: TRBJ2-3; cdr3_aa: CASSFQGGDTQYF; cdr3_nt: TGTGCCAGCAGCTTCCAGGGAGGAGATACGCAGTATTTT